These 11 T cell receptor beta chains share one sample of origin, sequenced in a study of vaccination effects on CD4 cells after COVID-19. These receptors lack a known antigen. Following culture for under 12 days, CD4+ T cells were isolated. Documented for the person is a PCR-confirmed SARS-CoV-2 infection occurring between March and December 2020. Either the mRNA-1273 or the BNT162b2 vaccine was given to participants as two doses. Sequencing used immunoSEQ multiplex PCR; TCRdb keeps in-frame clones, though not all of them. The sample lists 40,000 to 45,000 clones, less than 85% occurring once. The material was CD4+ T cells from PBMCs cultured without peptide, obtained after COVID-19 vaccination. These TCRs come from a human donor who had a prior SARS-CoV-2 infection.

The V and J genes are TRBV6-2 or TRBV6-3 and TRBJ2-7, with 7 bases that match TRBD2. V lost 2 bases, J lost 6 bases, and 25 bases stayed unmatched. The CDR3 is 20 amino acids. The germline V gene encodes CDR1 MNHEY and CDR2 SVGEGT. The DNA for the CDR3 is TGTGCCAGCAGTTACAATCTCGGGGCGGGAGTTCCTCCGGAGGCCGGCGAGCAGTACTTC. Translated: CASSYNLGAGVPPEAGEQYF.

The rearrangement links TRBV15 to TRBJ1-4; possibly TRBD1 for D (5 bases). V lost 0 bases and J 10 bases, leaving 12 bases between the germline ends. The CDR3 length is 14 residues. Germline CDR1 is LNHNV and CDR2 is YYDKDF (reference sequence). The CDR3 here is CATSRDNTGGKLFF. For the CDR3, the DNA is TGTGCCACCAGCAGAGATAACACAGGTGGAAAACTGTTTTTT.

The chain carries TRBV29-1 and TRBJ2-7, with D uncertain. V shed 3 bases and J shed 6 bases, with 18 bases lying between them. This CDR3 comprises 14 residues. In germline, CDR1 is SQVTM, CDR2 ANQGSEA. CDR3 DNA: TGCAGCGTTGACGATAGAGGTCGGCCGGGCGAGCAGTACTTC. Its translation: CSVDDRGRPGEQYF.

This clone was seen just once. Here the CDR3 DNA reads TGCGCCAGCAGCTTGGAGGATCTAGAATACAATGAGCAGTTCTTC. It encodes CASSLEDLEYNEQFF. The V gene is TRBV5-1, the J gene TRBJ2-1; D is unclear. V was cut by 0 bases and J by 4 bases, with 11 bases left in between. The CDR3 has 15 amino acids. Germline assignment: CDR1 SGHRS and CDR2 YFSETQ.

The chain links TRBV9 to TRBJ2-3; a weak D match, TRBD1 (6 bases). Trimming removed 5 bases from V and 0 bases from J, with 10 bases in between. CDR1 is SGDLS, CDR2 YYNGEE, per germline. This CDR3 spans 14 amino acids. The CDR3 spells CASRGTTSTDTQYF. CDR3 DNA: TGTGCCAGCAGGGGGACAACTAGCACAGATACGCAGTATTTT.

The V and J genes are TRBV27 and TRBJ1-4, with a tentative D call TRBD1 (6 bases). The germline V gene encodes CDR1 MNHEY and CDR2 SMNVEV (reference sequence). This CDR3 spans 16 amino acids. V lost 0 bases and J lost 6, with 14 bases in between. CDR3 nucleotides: TGTGCCAGCAGTTTATCGGTGGGGGCGGGTGATGAAAAACTGTTTTTT. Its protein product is CASSLSVGAGDEKLFF.

CDR3: CASSDHSYEQYF. The DNA of the CDR3 is TGTGCCAGCAGCGACCACTCCTACGAGCAGTACTTC. The chain uses TRBV6-5 and TRBJ2-7; D remains unclear. The ends were cut back, 6 bases at V and 0 bases at J, with 6 bases in the middle. The CDR3 is 12 amino acids. Germline CDR1 reads MNHEY; CDR2 reads SVGAGI.

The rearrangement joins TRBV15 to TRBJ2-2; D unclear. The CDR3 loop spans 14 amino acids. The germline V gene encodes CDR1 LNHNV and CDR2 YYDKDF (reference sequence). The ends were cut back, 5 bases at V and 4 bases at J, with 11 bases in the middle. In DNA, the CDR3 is TGTGCCACCAGCTCGGTAGCTGGCACCGGGGAGCTGTTTTTT. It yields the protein CATSSVAGTGELFF.

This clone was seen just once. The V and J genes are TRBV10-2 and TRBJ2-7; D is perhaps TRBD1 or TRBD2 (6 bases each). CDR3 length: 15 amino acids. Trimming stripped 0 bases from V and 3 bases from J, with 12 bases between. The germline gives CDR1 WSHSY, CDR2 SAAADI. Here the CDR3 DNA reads TGCGCCAGCAGTGAGTCGGTCGGAGGGGGCTACGAGCAGTACTTC. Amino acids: CASSESVGGGYEQYF.

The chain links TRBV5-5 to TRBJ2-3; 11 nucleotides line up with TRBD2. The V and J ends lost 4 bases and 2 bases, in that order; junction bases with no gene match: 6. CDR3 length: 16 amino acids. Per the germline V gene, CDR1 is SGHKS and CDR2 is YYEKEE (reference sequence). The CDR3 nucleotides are TGTGCCAGCAGCCGGGGACTAGCGGTAAACACAGATACGCAGTATTTT. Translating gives CASSRGLAVNTDTQYF.

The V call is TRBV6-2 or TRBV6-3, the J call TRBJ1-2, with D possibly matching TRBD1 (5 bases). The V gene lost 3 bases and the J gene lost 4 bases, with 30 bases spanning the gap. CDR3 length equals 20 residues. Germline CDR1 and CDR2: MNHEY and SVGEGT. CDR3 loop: CASSYRARADVPGGAYGYTF. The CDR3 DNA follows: TGTGCCAGCAGTTATCGGGCCAGGGCTGACGTTCCAGGAGGGGCCTATGGCTACACCTTC.